The 21 T cell receptor beta chains given below trace back to one sample, sequenced in a study of beta chain features in type 1 diabetes. cDNA synthesis used the whole RNA isolate, giving expressed TCRB sequences. Sequencing was performed with immunoSEQ multiplex PCR; in TCRdb, only in-frame clones are kept and a portion is missing. The sample lists a few hundred thousand clones; more than 11% were seen once. Specimen: naive CD4+ T cells from blood. Every receptor here comes from a man aged 25 to 40 in good health.

This clone has just a few counts. The gene calls are TRBV5-4 and TRBJ1-3, with a possible D match to TRBD1 (5 bases). Trimming pared 9 bases from V and 0 bases from J, leaving 13 bases between. Germline-derived CDR1 and CDR2 are SGHNT and YYREEE (reference sequence). The CDR3 contains 14 residues. The CDR3 sequence is CATRAGGSGNTIYF. The CDR3 bases are TGTGCCACTAGAGCCGGGGGCTCTGGAAACACCATATATTTT.

DNA of the CDR3: TGTGCCAGCAGCGACACCACGGGATACGAGCAGTACTTC. Translated: CASSDTTGYEQYF. The chain recombines TRBV7-9 with TRBJ2-7; possibly TRBD2 for D (5 bases). Germline V CDR1 and CDR2: SEHNR, FQNEAQ (reference sequence). The CDR3 is 13 amino acids. Trimming shortened V by 5 bases and J by 4 bases, and 12 bases separated the two germline ends.

This clone came up a few times. This sequence joins TRBV7-2 and TRBJ2-7; TRBD1 matches at 11 bases. CDR3 size: 15 residues. Unmatched junction bases numbered 2, after V lost 2 bases and J lost 2 bases. Germline lookup yields CDR1 SGHTA and CDR2 FQGNSA. CDR3 residues: CASSLTDRGPYEQYF. In DNA, the CDR3 is TGTGCCAGCAGCTTAACGGACAGGGGGCCCTACGAGCAGTACTTC.

CDR3 nucleotides: TGCAGTGCTAGGGTCACCGGGGAGCTGTTTTTT. Amino acids: CSARVTGELFF. The V gene is TRBV20-1, the J gene TRBJ2-2, with D unclear. V was cut by 3 bases and J by 4 bases, with 3 bases left in between. This CDR3 spans 11 amino acids. Germline V lookup: CDR1 DFQATT, CDR2 SNEGSKA (reference sequence).

This clone was detected a few times. The V call is TRBV7-9, the J call TRBJ2-2, with D tentatively TRBD2 (6 bases). The V gene's germline CDR1 is SEHNR and CDR2 FQNEAQ (reference sequence). The CDR3 runs 15 residues. The ends were cut back, 5 bases at V and 2 bases at J, with 12 bases in the middle. This chain's CDR3 is CASSAAGRNTGELFF. CDR3 coding DNA: TGTGCCAGCAGCGCAGCGGGCAGAAACACCGGGGAGCTGTTTTTT.

The V and J genes are TRBV29-1 and TRBJ2-1; 10 nucleotides line up with TRBD1. The trim removed 6 bases at V and 2 bases at J, leaving 4 bases unmatched. The CDR3 has 14 amino acids. Germline CDR1 reads SQVTM; CDR2 reads ANQGSEA. The CDR3 is CSVWGTGAYNEQFF. CDR3 DNA: TGCAGCGTCTGGGGGACAGGGGCCTACAATGAGCAGTTCTTC.

The chain employs TRBV30 and TRBJ1-3; no reliable D call. Germline-derived CDR1 and CDR2 are GTSNPN and SVGIG (reference sequence). This CDR3 region has 12 residues. V lost 5 bases to trimming and J lost 2 bases, with 7 bases between them. The CDR3 protein is CAWEAAGNTIYF. CDR3 bases: TGTGCCTGGGAGGCCGCTGGAAACACCATATATTTT.

In nucleotides, the CDR3 is TGCGCCAGCAGCCAAGATATAACGGAGACCCAGTACTTC. As protein: CASSQDITETQYF. The rearrangement uses TRBV4-1 and TRBJ2-5; D not resolved. V was trimmed by 0 bases and J by 5 bases, leaving 7 bases between them. CDR1 MGHRA and CDR2 YSYEKL come from the germline V gene. This CDR3 is 13 amino acids long.

The sample holds a few counts of this clone. The chain couples TRBV2 to TRBJ2-5, with 12 bases lining up with TRBD2. After removal of 5 bases from V and 2 bases from J, the junction contained 6 bases not matched to a gene. Germline CDR1 reads SNHLY; CDR2 reads FYNNEI. The CDR3 spans 16 residues. The CDR3 bases are TGTGCCAGCAGTCACGTGACTAGCGGGGGTCAAGAGACCCAGTACTTC. Translating it yields CASSHVTSGGQETQYF.

This clone was recorded a few times. The rearrangement links TRBV6-6 to TRBJ2-7; the D is unclear. CDR1 and CDR2 (germline): MNHNY, SVGAGI (reference sequence). With 6 bases removed from V and 6 bases from J, the gap between germline ends came to 9 bases. This CDR3 has 11 amino acids. In DNA, the CDR3 is TGTGCCAGCAGCCATGGAAGCGAGCAGTACGTC. This translates into CASSHGSEQYV.

As concerns this clone: Other DNA sequences in this specimen translate into the identical CDR3. This chain uses TRBV6-1 with TRBJ1-1; TRBD1 aligns across 7 bases. The germline V gene encodes CDR1 MNHNS and CDR2 SASEGT. Unmatched junction bases numbered 2, after V lost 4 bases and J lost 3 bases. CDR3 length: 13 amino acids. CDR3 region: CASSADRDTEAFF. CDR3 sequence (DNA): TGTGCCAGCAGTGCCGACAGGGACACTGAAGCTTTCTTT.

V and J are TRBV4-3 and TRBJ2-1; 9 positions match TRBD2. The V segment lost 0 bases and the J segment 1 base; nucleotides outside the gene matches: 10. The length of the CDR3 is 19 residues. Germline CDR1 is LGHNA and CDR2 is YSLEER. CDR3: CASSQDRRLAVSSYNEQFF. The CDR3 DNA sequence: TGCGCCAGCAGCCAAGATCGGAGACTAGCGGTGTCATCCTACAATGAGCAGTTCTTC.

The genes are TRBV9 and TRBJ2-3; D may be TRBD1 (5 bases). The CDR3 covers 16 residues. V was trimmed by 0 bases and J by 6 bases, leaving 17 bases between them. The germline gives CDR1 SGDLS, CDR2 YYNGEE. The CDR3 nucleotides are TGTGCCAGCAGCGTAGAAAGGGGTCGATCGTTGGATACGCAGTATTTT. It translates to CASSVERGRSLDTQYF. Combining the CDR3 with reference TRBV9 and TRBJ2-3 gives the whole variable domain DSGVTQTPKHLITATGQRVTLRCSPRSGDLSVYWYQQSLDQGLQFLIQYYNGEERAKGNILERFSAQQFPDLHSELNLSSLELGDSALYFCASSVERGRSLDTQYFGPGTRLTVL.

The chain uses TRBV19 and TRBJ2-1; D possibly matches TRBD1 or TRBD2 (5 bases each). V lost 7 bases to trimming and J lost 4 bases, with 29 bases between them. Germline CDR1 LNHDA, CDR2 SQIVND (reference sequence). This CDR3 comprises 19 residues. For the CDR3, the DNA is TGTGCCAGTAAAACGGGACCCGGCCAAGTAGGTTGGGGATACAATGAGCAGTTCTTC. Translation gives CASKTGPGQVGWGYNEQFF.

The J gene is TRBJ2-7, the V gene TRBV7-9, with D possibly matching TRBD1 (5 bases). Germline V gives CDR1 SEHNR, CDR2 FQNEAQ (reference sequence). This CDR3 has 17 residues. The V gene lost 1 base and the J gene lost 0 bases, with 16 bases spanning the gap. The CDR3 loop is CASSLGGHPIGSYEQYF. DNA for the CDR3: TGTGCCAGCAGCTTAGGAGGACATCCTATTGGCTCCTACGAGCAGTACTTC.

The genes are TRBV30 and TRBJ1-2; D gene unclear. V lost 4 bases, J lost 4 bases, and 13 bases lay in between. Germline V gene lookup returns CDR1 GTSNPN and CDR2 SVGIG (reference sequence). The CDR3 extends over 13 amino acids. CDR3 bases: TGTGCCTGGACAGCCCAACTACTCTATGGCTACACCTTC. Translating it yields CAWTAQLLYGYTF.

A note on this clone: At one end, the junction sequence differs from germline, possibly due to a read error. This chain joins TRBV15 and TRBJ2-7; 8 positions match TRBD1. Germline V gene sequence: CDR1 LNHNV, CDR2 YYDKDF (reference sequence). CDR3 size: 12 residues. The CDR3 DNA is TGTGCCACCAGCAGAGTGAGACAGGGGCTACACTTC. Amino acid sequence: CATSRVRQGLHF.

The sample holds a few counts of this clone. The CDR3: CASSFGTKQYF. DNA for the CDR3: TGTGCCAGCAGCTTCGGGACAAAGCAGTATTTT. The chain couples TRBV11-3 to TRBJ2-3; maybe TRBD1 (6 bases). Trimming pared 3 bases from V and 11 bases from J, leaving 9 bases between. The CDR3 extends over 11 amino acids. Germline V gives CDR1 SGHNT, CDR2 YENEEA.

This clone has a count of ten or more. The chain links TRBV18 to TRBJ2-7, with a weak D call TRBD2 (6 bases). Germline V gene lookup returns CDR1 KGHSH and CDR2 LQKENI. This CDR3 comprises 14 residues. The CDR3 DNA reads as TGTGCCAGCTCACGTGAGCATCGGGACTCGTCTTTAGTCGTC. Translation gives CASSREHRDSSLVV.

This clone was detected only once. This sequence joins TRBV4-1 and TRBJ1-1; D is ambiguous. Germline-derived CDR1 and CDR2 are MGHRA and YSYEKL. Between the trimmed V and J ends, which lost 0 bases and 1 base, there was a span of 6 bases. CDR3 size: 14 residues. The DNA for the CDR3 is TGCGCCAGCAGCCAAGATGGATCGAACACTGAAGCTTTCTTT. Encoded protein: CASSQDGSNTEAFF.

The chain carries TRBV4-3 and TRBJ2-3; D not certain. Germline loops: CDR1 LGHNA, CDR2 YSLEER. V shed 1 base and J shed 2 bases, with 7 bases lying between them. CDR3 length: 14 amino acids. Here the CDR3 DNA reads TGCGCCAGCAGCCAAGCAGTTCACACAGATACGCAGTATTTT. Translating gives CASSQAVHTDTQYF.